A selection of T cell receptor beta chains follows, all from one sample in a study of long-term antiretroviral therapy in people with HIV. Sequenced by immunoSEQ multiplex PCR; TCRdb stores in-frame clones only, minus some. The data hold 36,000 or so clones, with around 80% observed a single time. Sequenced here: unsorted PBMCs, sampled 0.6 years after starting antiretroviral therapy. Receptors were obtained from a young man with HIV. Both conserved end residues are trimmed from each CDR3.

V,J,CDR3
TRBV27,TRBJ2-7,ASSFRQGSYEQY
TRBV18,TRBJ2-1,ASSPLAANEQF
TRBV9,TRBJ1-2,ASSTRDRGSEGYT
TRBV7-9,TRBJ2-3,ASSFDAGGTDTQY
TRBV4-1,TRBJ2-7,ASSQETLAGAEQY
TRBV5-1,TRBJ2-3,ASSLGTSGFSTDTQY
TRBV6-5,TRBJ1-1,ASRRTGTEAF
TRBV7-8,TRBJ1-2,ASSLDRRNNYGYT
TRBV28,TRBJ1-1,ASRATTGEAF
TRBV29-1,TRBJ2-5,SGRRTLQETQY
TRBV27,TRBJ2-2,ASSRPPGAGTGELF
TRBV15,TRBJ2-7,ATSSRTQTNEQY
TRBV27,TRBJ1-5,ASRGQAGNQPQH
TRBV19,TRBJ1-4,ASSTDRGRATNEKLF
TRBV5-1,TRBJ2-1,ASSLVVTSTEQF
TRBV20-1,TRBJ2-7,SAMTDEQY
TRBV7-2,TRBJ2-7,ASSLGQGARLYEQY
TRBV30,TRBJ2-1,AWGRLAYNEQF
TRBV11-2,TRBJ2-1,ASSSLPAPAGGEQF
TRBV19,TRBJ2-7,ASSTGTTSYEQY
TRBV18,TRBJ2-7,ASSTDRGRIYEQY